The rows below give T cell receptor beta chains drawn from one sample of a study of T cell repertoires in cytomegalovirus infection. MiXCR was run by TCRdb on the reads, yielding one entry per CDR3 protein. Of roughly 54,000 distinct CDR3 sequences listed, around 30% were seen once; the top ten hold about 73%. Which antigens these TCRs recognize remains unknown. Sequencing input: PBMCs, sequenced either directly or after in vitro stimulation (not recorded which). The receptors derive from a human donor in good health (CMV status not recorded). Some clones in this sample may be carry-over from other donors' samples. The CDR3 runs from the conserved cysteine through the conserved F or W. D genes are given only for firm matches. Clone sizes are given selectively: once, few, many, or a class where the clone is expanded.

TRBJ1-2 | . | . | TRBV6-5 | CASSYLQSYGYTF | TGTGCCAGCAGTTACCTACAGAGCTATGGCTACACCTTC
TRBJ2-1 | . | . | TRBV19 | CASSTTPASEYNEQFF | TGTGCCAGTAGTACGACCCCCGCTAGCGAATACAATGAGCAGTTCTTC
TRBJ2-1 | few | . | TRBV7-2 | CASSPALYNEQFF | TGTGCCAGCAGCCCAGCCCTCTACAATGAGCAGTTCTTC
TRBJ2-3 | many | . | TRBV6-1 | CASTNGGTSTDTQYF | TGTGCCAGCACCAATGGAGGGACGAGCACAGATACGCAGTATTTT
TRBJ2-7 | . | . | TRBV20-1 | CSATQAGYEQYF | TGCAGTGCCACCCAGGCGGGATACGAGCAGTACTTC
TRBJ2-7 | . | . | TRBV19 | CASRLYAYEQYF | TGTGCCAGTCGGCTCTACGCCTACGAGCAGTACTTC
TRBJ2-7 | few | . | TRBV29-1 | CSVGGHYEQYF | TGCAGCGTTGGGGGGCACTACGAGCAGTACTTC
TRBJ2-3 | . | . | TRBV2 | CASSAENPDTQYF | TGTGCCAGCAGTGCCGAGAATCCGGATACGCAGTATTTT
TRBJ1-6 | . | TRBD1 | TRBV12-3/TRBV12-4 | CASSPRTGGFSPLHF | TGTGCCAGCAGCCCGAGGACAGGGGGCTTTTCACCCCTCCACTTT
TRBJ1-5 | few | TRBD1 | TRBV7-2 | CASSSRGPGMGSNQPQHF | TGTGCCAGCAGCTCCAGGGGGCCGGGGATGGGTAGCAATCAGCCCCAGCATTTT
TRBJ2-5 | many | TRBD2 | TRBV7-3 | CASSLYASGRSATQYF | TGTGCCAGCAGCTTATACGCTAGCGGGAGATCAGCGACCCAGTACTTC
TRBJ2-4 | . | . | TRBV2 | CASSGPLSPAKNIQYF | TGTGCCAGCAGTGGCCCGTTGAGTCCAGCCAAAAACATTCAGTACTTC
TRBJ2-5 | few | . | TRBV7-6 | CASSLAASSATQYF | TGTGCCAGCAGCTTAGCCGCTAGTTCCGCGACCCAGTACTTC
TRBJ2-3 | many | . | TRBV7-2 | CASSLVRGRTDTQYF | TGTGCCAGCAGCTTAGTACGGGGTCGAACAGATACGCAGTATTTT
TRBJ2-3 | few | TRBD2 | TRBV28 | CASTVGASGATDTQYF | TGTGCCAGCACCGTAGGAGCTAGCGGGGCCACAGATACGCAGTATTTT
TRBJ2-1 | . | . | TRBV10-3 | CAIREGLYNEQFF | TGTGCCATACGAGAAGGCCTATACAATGAGCAGTTCTTC
TRBJ2-7 | few | TRBD1 | TRBV6-6 | CASTSSGTAYEQYF | TGTGCCAGCACGTCATCCGGGACAGCCTACGAGCAGTACTTC
TRBJ1-5 | few | . | TRBV14 | CASSQDRGNQPQHF | TGTGCCAGCAGCCAAGACAGGGGAAATCAGCCCCAGCATTTT
TRBJ1-5 | many | . | TRBV6-1 | CASSTGPPGQPQHF | TGTGCCAGCAGTACAGGGCCACCCGGGCAGCCCCAGCATTTT
TRBJ1-5 | . | . | TRBV28 | CASSTIGQNQPQHF | TGTGCCAGCAGTACCATTGGACAAAATCAGCCCCAGCATTTT
TRBJ2-7 | . | . | TRBV27 | CASSLTRQPHGEQYF | TGTGCCAGCAGTTTAACAAGGCAGCCCCACGGCGAGCAGTACTTC
TRBJ2-1 | . | . | TRBV6-2/TRBV6-3 | CASRDGTLSYNEQFF | TGTGCCAGCAGAGACGGGACTCTCTCCTACAATGAGCAGTTCTTC
TRBJ2-7 | few | TRBD1 | TRBV6-2/TRBV6-3 | CASSPRDRPYEQYF | TGTGCCAGCAGTCCCCGGGACAGGCCCTACGAGCAGTACTTC
TRBJ1-1 | . | TRBD1 | TRBV19 | CASSIDMGQGEAFF | TGTGCCAGTAGTATAGATATGGGACAGGGTGAAGCTTTCTTT
TRBJ2-3 | . | TRBD2 | TRBV20-1 | CSARRGSTDTQYF | TGCAGTGCTAGGCGGGGGAGCACAGATACGCAGTATTTT
TRBJ2-7 | . | TRBD2 | TRBV20-1 | CSARDGGTSGSNEQYF | TGCAGTGCTAGAGATGGGGGGACTAGCGGGAGCAACGAGCAGTACTTC
TRBJ2-3 | . | . | TRBV4-3 | CASSQDWTTTQYF | TGCGCCAGCAGCCAAGATTGGACTACAACGCAGTATTTT